This TCR beta chain was recorded in a study of T cell repertoires in cytomegalovirus infection. V lost 6 bases and J 4 bases, leaving 10 bases between the germline ends. CDR3 size: 13 residues. TCRdb analysed the reads with MiXCR anew, one entry per CDR3 protein. The table lists some 940,000 distinct CDR3 sequences, approximately 33% of them singletons. The sample holds many counts of this clonotype. Antigen unknown. This specimen was cultured CD8+ T cells from PBMCs, taken from culture after CMV antigen stimulation. The chain carries TRBV12-3 or TRBV12-4 and TRBJ2-1; no definite D call. This receptor was identified in a human donor in good health (CMV status not recorded). Some clones in this sample may be carry-over from other donors' samples. Here the CDR3 DNA reads TGTGCCAGCAGCCCCCTCTCTTACAATGAGCAGTTCTTC. Translation gives CASSPLSYNEQFF.